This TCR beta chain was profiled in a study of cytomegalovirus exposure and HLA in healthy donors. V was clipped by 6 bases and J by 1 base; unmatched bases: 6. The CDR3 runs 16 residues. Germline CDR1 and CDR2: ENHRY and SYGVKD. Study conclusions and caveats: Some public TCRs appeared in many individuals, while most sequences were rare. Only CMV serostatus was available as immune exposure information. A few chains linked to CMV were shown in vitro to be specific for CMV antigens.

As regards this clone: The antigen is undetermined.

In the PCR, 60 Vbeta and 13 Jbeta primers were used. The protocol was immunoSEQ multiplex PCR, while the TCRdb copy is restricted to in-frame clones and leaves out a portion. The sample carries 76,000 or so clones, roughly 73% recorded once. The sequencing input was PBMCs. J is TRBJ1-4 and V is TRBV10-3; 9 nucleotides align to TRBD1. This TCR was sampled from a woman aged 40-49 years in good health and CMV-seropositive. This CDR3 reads CAIRKGQGVTNEKLFF. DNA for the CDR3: TGTGCCATCAGGAAGGGACAGGGTGTAACTAATGAAAAACTGTTTTTT.